This passage covers 28 T cell receptor beta chains from one sample sequenced in a study of OX40 agonist ivuxolimab in advanced cancers. The method was immunoSEQ multiplex PCR; TCRdb's version includes in-frame clones alone and lacks a portion of them. The sample includes around 26,000 clones, roughly 79% of them seen just once. Sequences were derived from CD4+ or CD8+ T cells sorted from blood, sampled in a trial of the OX40 agonist ivuxolimab. Receptors originate from an adult with an advanced solid tumor such as melanoma, head and neck, liver or kidney cancer.

CDR3 region: CASSQGGRRVEGSQHF. The CDR3 nucleotides are TGTGCCAGCAGCCAAGGGGGTCGCAGGGTGGAAGGGTCCCAGCATTTT. The chain combines TRBV4-2 with TRBJ1-5; D is perhaps TRBD1 (5 bases). Germline V CDR1 and CDR2: LGHNA, YNFKEQ. The CDR3 is 16 residues long. V was shortened by 1 base and J by 11 bases, with 21 bases between the two germline ends.

V is TRBV6-1 and J is TRBJ2-4, with 8 bases aligning to TRBD1. The germline V gene encodes CDR1 MNHNS and CDR2 SASEGT. The V segment lost 2 bases and the J segment 6 bases; nucleotides outside the gene matches: 9. CDR3 length equals 16 residues. CDR3 sequence reads: CASSEKRQGLGNIQYF. The CDR3 DNA reads as TGTGCCAGCAGTGAAAAGCGACAGGGGTTGGGAAACATTCAGTACTTC.

The J gene is TRBJ2-5, the V gene TRBV5-1; no definite D call. The CDR3 runs to 18 residues. V lost 4 bases, J lost 7 bases, and 29 bases lay in between. Germline V gives CDR1 SGHRS, CDR2 YFSETQ. The CDR3 nucleotides are TGCGCCAGCAGCGTCTCCCAATCGTTAGGATCTCCCAAGGGGACCCAGTACTTC. Residues: CASSVSQSLGSPKGTQYF.

Written as DNA, the CDR3 is TGTGCCAGCAACACAGGGGGGGACTGGGTTCGTTTAACTAATGAAAAACTGTTTTTT. It yields the protein CASNTGGDWVRLTNEKLFF. This chain joins TRBV28 and TRBJ1-4, with TRBD1 identical over 8 bases. The CDR3 is 19 amino acids. Per the germline V gene, CDR1 is MDHEN and CDR2 is SYDVKM. V lost 7 bases and J lost 1; bases outside the gene matches: 17.

The rearrangement uses TRBV30 and TRBJ1-5; D unresolved. V was shortened by 1 base and J by 2 bases, with 9 bases between the two germline ends. The CDR3 extends over 14 amino acids. Germline CDR1 is GTSNPN and CDR2 is SVGIG (reference sequence). The CDR3 DNA reads as TGTGCCTGGAGTGAATATATGGGCAATCAGCCCCAGCATTTT. This gives the protein CAWSEYMGNQPQHF.

For this clone: A junction boundary mismatches the germline segment, possibly from a read error. The chain recombines TRBV11-3 with TRBJ2-7; D not certain. The CDR3 runs to 11 residues. Germline V lookup: CDR1 SGHNT, CDR2 YENEEA. The CDR3 nucleotides are TGTGCCAGCAGCTTAGGGCCTTGGCAGGACTTC. This sequence encodes CASSLGPWQDF.

V gene TRBV9 combines with J gene TRBJ2-5, with D unresolved. CDR1 SGDLS and CDR2 YYNGEE come from the germline V gene. This CDR3 has 15 amino acids. V lost 1 base and J 4 bases, leaving 14 bases between the germline ends. Here the CDR3 reads CASSVRARDGETQYF. The CDR3 bases are TGTGCCAGCAGCGTAAGGGCGCGTGACGGAGAGACCCAGTACTTC.

This clone has more than one count but fewer than ten. The chain links TRBV19 to TRBJ1-3; D uncertain. There are 11 residues in the CDR3. Trimming took 11 bases from V and 0 from J, leaving 5 bases between them. In germline, CDR1 is LNHDA, CDR2 SQIVND (reference sequence). CDR3 DNA sequence: TGTGCCGGCCTCTCTGGAAACACCATATATTTT. Amino acid sequence: CAGLSGNTIYF.

This chain connects TRBV4-1 to TRBJ2-3; 9 nucleotides match TRBD2. With 4 bases clipped from V and 6 bases from J, the junction kept 11 bases outside the gene matches. The CDR3 contains 16 residues. CDR1 and CDR2 (germline): MGHRA, YSYEKL. DNA for the CDR3: TGCGCCAGCAGCCCAGGTGCGGGGGGGATATGGGATACGCAGTATTTT. Translating gives CASSPGAGGIWDTQYF.

This clone turned up a few times. V usage is TRBV9 and J usage is TRBJ1-5; tentative D call: TRBD1 (5 bases). CDR3 length: 13 residues. V was clipped by 3 bases and J by 6 bases, with 10 bases between them. CDR1 is SGDLS and CDR2 is YYNGEE in the germline V gene. CDR3 sequence reads: CASSDSGFQPQHF. As DNA, the CDR3 is TGTGCCAGCAGCGATTCAGGGTTTCAGCCCCAGCATTTT.

The chain couples TRBV6-6 to TRBJ1-4, with D unresolved. Germline loops: CDR1 MNHNY, CDR2 SVGAGI (reference sequence). The V end lost 2 bases, the J end lost 7 bases, and 2 bases lay between the germline ends. This CDR3 has 11 residues. The CDR3 DNA reads as TGTGCCAGCAGTTACAGTGAAAAACTGTTTTTT. It specifies CASSYSEKLFF.

The gene calls are TRBV9 and TRBJ2-2; TRBD1 might be the D (6 bases). The length of the CDR3 is 16 residues. V lost 0 bases and J lost 2, with 11 bases in between. The germline V gene has CDR1 SGDLS and CDR2 YYNGEE. Here the CDR3 reads CASSVDGGPNTGELFF. DNA for the CDR3: TGTGCCAGCAGCGTAGATGGGGGCCCTAACACCGGGGAGCTGTTTTTT.

The V call is TRBV19, the J call TRBJ1-1; tentative D call: TRBD1 (6 bases). V shed 2 bases and J shed 2 bases, with 15 bases lying between them. The CDR3 is made up of 16 amino acids. The V gene's germline CDR1 is LNHDA and CDR2 SQIVND (reference sequence). The CDR3 reads CASSINREETNTEAFF. The CDR3 nucleotides read TGTGCCAGTAGTATAAACAGGGAGGAGACAAACACTGAAGCTTTCTTT. The full variable domain, completed using reference TRBV19 and TRBJ1-1, is DGGITQSPKYLFRKEGQNVTLSCEQNLNHDAMYWYRQDPGQGLRLIYYSQIVNDFQKGDIAEGYSVSREKKESFPLTVTSAQKNPTAFYLCASSINREETNTEAFFGQGTRLTVV.

The J gene is TRBJ2-1, the V gene TRBV28; 9 bases are a match to TRBD1. V shed 1 base, J shed 2 bases, and the junction held 3 bases outside the gene matches. This CDR3 contains 16 residues. Germline V CDR1 and CDR2: MDHEN, SYDVKM. The CDR3 DNA sequence: TGTGCCAGCAGTTTATCGGGGACAGGGCCCTACAATGAGCAGTTCTTC. Translating it yields CASSLSGTGPYNEQFF.

The chain uses TRBV5-6 and TRBJ1-2, with D possibly TRBD1 on 6 matching bases. V was clipped by 1 base and J by 3 bases, with 19 bases between them. The CDR3 spans 17 residues. The germline gives CDR1 SGHDT, CDR2 YYEEEE. This CDR3 reads CASSLLLESGAYYGYTF. The CDR3 DNA reads as TGTGCCAGCAGCTTGCTCTTAGAGTCAGGGGCGTACTATGGCTACACCTTC.

The J gene is TRBJ2-1, the V gene TRBV19; 8 bases fit TRBD2. Germline V gene sequence: CDR1 LNHDA, CDR2 SQIVND (reference sequence). Trimming cost V 8 bases and J 10 bases; bases outside gene matches: 4. This CDR3 has 11 amino acids. The CDR3 protein is CASRTSREQFF. The CDR3 DNA sequence: TGTGCCAGTCGGACTAGCAGAGAGCAGTTCTTC.

The chain links TRBV6-1 to TRBJ1-6; 12 bases are a match to TRBD1. V was clipped by 7 bases and J by 9 bases; unmatched bases: 7. The germline V gene has CDR1 MNHNS and CDR2 SASEGT. This CDR3 is built from 15 residues. DNA for the CDR3: TGTGCCAGCAATCGGGACAGGGGGCCAGCTTCACCCCTCCACTTT. It encodes CASNRDRGPASPLHF.

The V and J genes are TRBV7-9 and TRBJ1-4; TRBD1 agrees at 8 bases. Germline CDR1 and CDR2: SEHNR and FQNEAQ (reference sequence). V was clipped by 5 bases and J by 7 bases; unmatched bases: 9. The CDR3 consists of 15 residues. The CDR3 sequence: CASSPPGQAAEKLFF. CDR3 nucleotides: TGTGCCAGCAGCCCTCCGGGACAGGCGGCTGAAAAACTGTTTTTT.

This rearrangement joins TRBV20-1 to TRBJ2-1; D is undetermined. V was trimmed by 3 bases and J by 12 bases, leaving 12 bases between them. Per germline, CDR1 DFQATT and CDR2 SNEGSKA (reference sequence). The CDR3 spans 11 residues. This chain's CDR3 is CSASSEVGQFF. The CDR3 DNA reads TGCAGTGCTAGTTCCGAGGTGGGGCAGTTCTTC.

The chain combines TRBV27 with TRBJ2-7, with 8 bases matching TRBD2. J lost 2 bases, V lost 8 bases, and 5 bases had no gene match. From germline, CDR1 is MNHEY and CDR2 SMNVEV (reference sequence). This CDR3 has 13 residues. The CDR3 region has the DNA TGTGCCAGCGGGATAGCGGGACCCTACGAGCAGTACTTC. Amino acids: CASGIAGPYEQYF.

The chain recombines TRBV5-1 with TRBJ1-4, with 7 nucleotides matching TRBD1. Trimming took 1 base from V and 6 from J; bases not matched to a gene: 3. The CDR3 consists of 14 residues. The germline gives CDR1 SGHRS, CDR2 YFSETQ. CDR3: CASSLRQGDEKLFF. In DNA form, the CDR3 reads TGCGCCAGCAGCTTGCGGCAGGGGGATGAAAAACTGTTTTTT.

The V and J genes are TRBV7-6 and TRBJ2-1; weak D call: TRBD2 (6 bases). Germline V lookup: CDR1 SGHVS, CDR2 FNYEAQ. V was clipped by 1 base and J by 5 bases, with 12 bases between them. The length of the CDR3 is 15 residues. The CDR3 DNA sequence: TGTGCCAGCAGCTTAGGGGTAGCGGAAGACAATGAGCAGTTCTTC. Its protein product is CASSLGVAEDNEQFF.

J is TRBJ2-3 and V is TRBV9; 9 bases are shared with TRBD2. Looked up from germline, CDR1 is SGDLS and CDR2 is YYNGEE. The CDR3 sequence is 15 residues long. Losses at the gene ends were 4 bases for V and 6 bases for J; bases not matched to a gene: 9. CDR3 in amino acids: CASSQGVAGVDTQYF. CDR3 coding DNA: TGTGCCAGCAGCCAGGGAGTAGCGGGGGTGGATACGCAGTATTTT.

CDR3: CASSERGGRNEQFF. CDR3 nucleotide sequence: TGTGCCAGCAGCGAGCGGGGGGGACGTAATGAGCAGTTCTTC. V and J are TRBV9 and TRBJ2-1; TRBD2 matches 10 bases. The trim removed 3 bases at V and 7 bases at J, leaving 4 bases unmatched. The CDR3 contains 14 residues. In germline, CDR1 is SGDLS, CDR2 YYNGEE.

V is TRBV2 and J is TRBJ2-1; weak D call: TRBD1 (7 bases). With 3 bases removed from V and 7 bases from J, the gap between germline ends came to 19 bases. This CDR3 comprises 16 residues. Germline V lookup: CDR1 SNHLY, CDR2 FYNNEI. The CDR3 DNA follows: TGTGCCAGCAGTGACCTCAGGAGGCAGGGGGGAAATGAGCAGTTCTTC. Translation: CASSDLRRQGGNEQFF.

This chain connects TRBV27 to TRBJ1-3; 7 positions match TRBD1. V dropped 3 bases and J dropped 0; count of bases not matched to a gene: 14. Germline V gene lookup returns CDR1 MNHEY and CDR2 SMNVEV (reference sequence). The CDR3 totals 19 residues. The CDR3 bases are TGTGCCAGCAGTTTTAGCGGCCCTAGAGACAGGGCCTCTGGAAACACCATATATTTT. Its translation: CASSFSGPRDRASGNTIYF.

The chain uses TRBV6-5 and TRBJ2-2; D ambiguous. Germline V gives CDR1 MNHEY, CDR2 SVGAGI. The CDR3 has 15 residues. V was pared by 2 bases and J by 2 bases, with 9 bases between. CDR3 region: CASSYGQENTGELFF. The DNA for the CDR3 is TGTGCCAGCAGTTACGGGCAGGAAAACACCGGGGAGCTGTTTTTT.

The CDR3 is CASSLRIQGPEAFF. CDR3 bases: TGCGCCAGCAGCTTACGTATTCAGGGGCCTGAAGCTTTCTTT. This chain links TRBV5-1 with TRBJ1-1, with D perhaps TRBD1 (6 bases). This CDR3 spans 14 amino acids. Germline CDR1 is SGHRS and CDR2 is YFSETQ. V was trimmed by 2 bases and J by 6 bases, leaving 14 bases between them.